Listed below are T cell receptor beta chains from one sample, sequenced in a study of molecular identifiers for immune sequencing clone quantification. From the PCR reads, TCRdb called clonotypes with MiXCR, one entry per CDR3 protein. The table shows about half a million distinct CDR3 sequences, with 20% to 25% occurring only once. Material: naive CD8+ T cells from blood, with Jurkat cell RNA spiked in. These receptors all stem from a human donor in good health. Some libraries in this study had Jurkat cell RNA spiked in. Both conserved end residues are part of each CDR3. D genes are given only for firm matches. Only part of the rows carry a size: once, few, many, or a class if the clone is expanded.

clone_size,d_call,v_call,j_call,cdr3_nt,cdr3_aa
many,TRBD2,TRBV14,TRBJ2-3,TGTGCCAGCAGACGAACTAGCGGGAGTTATACGCAGTATTTT,CASRRTSGSYTQYF
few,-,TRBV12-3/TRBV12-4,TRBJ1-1,TGTGCCAGCAGATGGACATCGAACACTGAAGCTTTCTTT,CASRWTSNTEAFF
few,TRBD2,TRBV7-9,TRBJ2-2,TGTGCCAGCAGCGAAAGACTAGCGGAGAACACCGGGGAGCTGTTTTTT,CASSERLAENTGELFF
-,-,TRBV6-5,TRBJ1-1,TGTGCCAGCAGTTACTCGCTCCAGGCCCAGGGGAACACTGGAGCTTTCTTT,CASSYSLQAQGNTGAFF
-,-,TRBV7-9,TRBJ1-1,TGTGGCAGCAGCTCCGCGGCGACAGGGAACACTGAAGCTTTCTTT,CGSSSAATGNTEAFF
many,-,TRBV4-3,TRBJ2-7,TGCGCCAGCAGCCAAGATCGCGACGGAACCTACGAGCAGTACTTC,CASSQDRDGTYEQYF
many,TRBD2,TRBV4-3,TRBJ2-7,TGCGCCAGCAGCCTATCACATGGCGGGGGAGTCTACGAGCAGTACTTC,CASSLSHGGGVYEQYF
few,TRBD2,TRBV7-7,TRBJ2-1,TGTGCTAGCAGCCCGGGACTAGCGTTAGTTGATGAGCAGTTCTTC,CASSPGLALVDEQFF
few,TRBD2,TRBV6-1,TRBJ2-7,TGTGCCAGCAGTGAATGGGCTAGCGGGGGGGCCTACGAGCAGTACTTC,CASSEWASGGAYEQYF
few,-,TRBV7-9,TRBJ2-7,TGTGCCAGCAGCCCCAACTCCGGACGACCCTACGAGCAGTACTTC,CASSPNSGRPYEQYF
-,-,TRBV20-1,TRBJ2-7,TGCAGTGCTAGGATTACATGGGAGTCTTACGAGCAGTACTTC,CSARITWESYEQYF
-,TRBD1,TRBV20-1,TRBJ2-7,TGCAGTGCTAGATGGACAGGGATAACCTACGAGCAGTACTTC,CSARWTGITYEQYF
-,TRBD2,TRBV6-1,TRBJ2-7,TGTGCCAGCAGTGAAGCGTGGGCGGGAGACGAGCAGTACTTC,CASSEAWAGDEQYF
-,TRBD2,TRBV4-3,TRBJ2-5,TGCGCCAGCAGCCAAGAGTCGGCTAGCGGGATTGAGACCCAGTACTTC,CASSQESASGIETQYF
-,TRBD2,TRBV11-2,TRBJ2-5,TGTGCCAGCAGCTTATTAGCGGGGGCGGTCCGAGAGACCCAGTACTTC,CASSLLAGAVRETQYF
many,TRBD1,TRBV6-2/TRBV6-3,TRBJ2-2,TGTGCCAGCAGTTACATAGACAGGGCGAGCACCGGGGAGCTGTTTTTT,CASSYIDRASTGELFF
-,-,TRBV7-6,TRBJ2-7,TGTGCCAGCAGGGCCGGGACGAACTACGAGCAGTACTTC,CASRAGTNYEQYF
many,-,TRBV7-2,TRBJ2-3,TGTGCCAGCAGCTTAGGGGAAGATACGCAGTATTTT,CASSLGEDTQYF
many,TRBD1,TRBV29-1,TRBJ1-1,TGCAGCGTTGATCAGGGGGCGGCGAACACTGAAGCTTTCTTT,CSVDQGAANTEAFF
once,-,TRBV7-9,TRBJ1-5,TGTGCCAGCAGCGGTGACAGTTATCAGCCCCAGCATTTT,CASSGDSYQPQHF
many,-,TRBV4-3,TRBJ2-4,TGCGCCAGCAGCCAAGATGCCGCTGCTGGGAACATTCAGTACTTC,CASSQDAAAGNIQYF
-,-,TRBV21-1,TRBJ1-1,TGTGCCAGCAGCAAAGATTCCCAGGAAGAAGCTTTCTTT,CASSKDSQEEAFF
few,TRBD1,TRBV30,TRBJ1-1,TGTGCCTGGACTCTGGACAGGGGGCGATTGAACACTGAAGCTTTCTTT,CAWTLDRGRLNTEAFF
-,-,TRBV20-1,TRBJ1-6,TGCAGTGCTAGAGATAAAGGGGAAGGGTATAATTCACCCCTCCACTTT,CSARDKGEGYNSPLHF
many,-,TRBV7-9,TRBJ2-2,TGTGCCAGCAGTTCAGAGGGTGTCGAACCAGCCGGGGAGCTGTTTTTT,CASSSEGVEPAGELFF
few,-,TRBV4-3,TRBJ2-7,TGCGCCAGCAGCCAAGGGGTAGGGGTTTCATACGAGCAGTACTTC,CASSQGVGVSYEQYF
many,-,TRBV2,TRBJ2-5,TGTGCCAGCATGGAAGAGATCTCCTTCGAGACCCAGTACTTC,CASMEEISFETQYF
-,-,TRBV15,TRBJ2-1,TGTGCCACCAACAGAGAACGACAGAACTCCTACAATGAGCAGTTCTTC,CATNRERQNSYNEQFF
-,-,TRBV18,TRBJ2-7,TGTGCCAGCTCACCGCCTGGACAGCCCACCTACGAGCAGTACTTC,CASSPPGQPTYEQYF
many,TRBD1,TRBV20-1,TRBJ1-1,TGCAGTGCTAGAGAGATGACAGGGGGCCAAACTGAAGCTTTCTTT,CSAREMTGGQTEAFF
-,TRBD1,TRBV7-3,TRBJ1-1,TGTGCCAGCAGCTTGGGGACAGGGGCGCGGACTGAAGCTTTCTTT,CASSLGTGARTEAFF
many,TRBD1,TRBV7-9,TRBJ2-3,TGTGCCAGCAGCACACGGACAGGGGGAGTTACAGATACGCAGTATTTT,CASSTRTGGVTDTQYF
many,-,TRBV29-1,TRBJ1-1,TGCAGCTCCAGGGAAAACACTGAAGCTTTCTTT,CSSRENTEAFF